Described below is a single T cell receptor beta chain sequence and its context. The record originates from a study of blood T cell repertoires in COVID-19. The wider study: The samples span acute and convalescent COVID-19 from the United States, Italy and Spain. The cDNA or gDNA used as material had been derived from T cells, B-cell-depleted T cells, or PBMCs.

V lost 5 bases to trimming and J lost 9 bases, with 8 bases between them. Germline-derived CDR1 and CDR2 are SNHLY and FYNNEI. The CDR3 length is 10 residues. In the study's own analysis: Researchers report that nucleated cell counts were estimated from reference gene primer amplification. The repertoire was sequenced with immunoSEQ multiplex PCR; TCRdb's copy has only in-frame clones and lacks some. The V and J calls and clone size come from that table; D and trimming were worked out from the DNA. The sample has some 150,000 clones; around 86% are singletons. This TCR was recovered from a man between 50 and 59 years old with active COVID-19. The chain uses TRBV2 and TRBJ2-7; TRBD2 might be the D (6 bases). Material: peripheral blood. The CDR3 region is CASSQGLQYF. In DNA form, the CDR3 reads TGTGCCAGCAGTCAGGGACTGCAGTACTTC.